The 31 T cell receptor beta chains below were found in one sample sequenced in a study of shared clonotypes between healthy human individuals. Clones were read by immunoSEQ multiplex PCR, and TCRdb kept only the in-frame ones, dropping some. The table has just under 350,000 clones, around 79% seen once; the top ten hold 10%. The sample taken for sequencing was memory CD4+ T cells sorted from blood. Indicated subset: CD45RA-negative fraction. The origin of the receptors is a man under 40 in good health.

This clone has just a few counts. Here the CDR3 reads CASSGDSSGANVLTF. DNA for the CDR3: TGTGCCAGCAGTGGGGACAGCTCTGGGGCCAACGTCCTGACTTTC. The J gene is TRBJ2-6, the V gene TRBV6-4; 7 nucleotides line up with TRBD1. With 4 bases clipped from V and 0 bases from J, the junction kept 0 bases outside the gene matches. The germline V gene has CDR1 MRHNA and CDR2 SNTAGT. The CDR3 loop spans 15 amino acids.

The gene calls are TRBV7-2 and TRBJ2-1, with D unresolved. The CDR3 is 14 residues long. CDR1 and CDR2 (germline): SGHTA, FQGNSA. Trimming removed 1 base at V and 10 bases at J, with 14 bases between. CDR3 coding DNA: TGTGCCAGCAGCTTAGAGGCCAGGTCGCTAGAGCAGTTCTTC. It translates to CASSLEARSLEQFF.

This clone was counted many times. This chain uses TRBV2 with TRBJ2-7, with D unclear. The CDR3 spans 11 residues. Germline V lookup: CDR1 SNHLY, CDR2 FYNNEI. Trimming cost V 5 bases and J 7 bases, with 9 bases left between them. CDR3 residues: CASSRQTEQYF. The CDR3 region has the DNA TGTGCCAGCAGTAGACAAACAGAGCAGTACTTC.

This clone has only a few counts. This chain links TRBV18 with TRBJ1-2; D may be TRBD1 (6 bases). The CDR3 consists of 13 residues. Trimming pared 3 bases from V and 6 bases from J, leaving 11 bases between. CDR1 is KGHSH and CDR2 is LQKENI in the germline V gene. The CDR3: CASSPRGQDGYTF. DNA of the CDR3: TGTGCCAGCTCACCCCGGGGGCAGGATGGCTACACCTTC.

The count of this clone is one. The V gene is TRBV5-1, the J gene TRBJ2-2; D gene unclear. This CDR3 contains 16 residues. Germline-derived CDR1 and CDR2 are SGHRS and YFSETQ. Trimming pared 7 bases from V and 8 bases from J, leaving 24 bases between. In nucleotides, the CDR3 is TGCGCCAGCTCTACGACGCCGACGTCCCTTCCAGGGGAGCTGTTTTTT. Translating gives CASSTTPTSLPGELFF.

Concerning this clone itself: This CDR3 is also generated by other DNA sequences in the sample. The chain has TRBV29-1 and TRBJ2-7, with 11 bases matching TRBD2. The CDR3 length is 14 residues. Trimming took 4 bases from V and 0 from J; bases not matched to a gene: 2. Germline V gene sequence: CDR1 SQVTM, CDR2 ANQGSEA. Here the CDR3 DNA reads TGCAGCGTTGGGGGGACTAGCGGCTCCTACGAGCAGTACTTC. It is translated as CSVGGTSGSYEQYF.

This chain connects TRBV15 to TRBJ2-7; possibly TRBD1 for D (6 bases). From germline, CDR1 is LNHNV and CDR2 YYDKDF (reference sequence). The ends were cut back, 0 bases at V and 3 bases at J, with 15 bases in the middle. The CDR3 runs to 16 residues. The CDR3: CATSRDIGTLYYEQYF. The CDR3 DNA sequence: TGTGCCACCAGCAGAGATATCGGGACACTTTACTACGAGCAGTACTTC.

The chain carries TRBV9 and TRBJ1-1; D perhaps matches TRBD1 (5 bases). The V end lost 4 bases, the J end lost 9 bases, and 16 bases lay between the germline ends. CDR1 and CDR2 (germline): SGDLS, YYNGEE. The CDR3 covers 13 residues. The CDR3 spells CASSIHLQGKAFF. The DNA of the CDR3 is TGTGCCAGCAGCATCCACTTGCAGGGTAAAGCTTTCTTT.

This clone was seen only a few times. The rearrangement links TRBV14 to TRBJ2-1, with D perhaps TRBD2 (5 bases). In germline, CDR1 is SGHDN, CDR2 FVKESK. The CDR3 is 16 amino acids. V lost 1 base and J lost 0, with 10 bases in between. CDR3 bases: TGTGCCAGCAGCCAAGGAGCGGTGAGCTCCTACAATGAGCAGTTCTTC. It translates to CASSQGAVSSYNEQFF.

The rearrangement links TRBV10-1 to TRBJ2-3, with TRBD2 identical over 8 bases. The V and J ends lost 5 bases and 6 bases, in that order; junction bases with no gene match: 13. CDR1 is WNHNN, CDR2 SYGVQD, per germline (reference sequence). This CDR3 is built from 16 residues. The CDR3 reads CASSPYSGTGVDTQYF. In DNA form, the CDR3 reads TGCGCCAGCAGTCCTTATAGCGGGACGGGAGTGGATACGCAGTATTTT.

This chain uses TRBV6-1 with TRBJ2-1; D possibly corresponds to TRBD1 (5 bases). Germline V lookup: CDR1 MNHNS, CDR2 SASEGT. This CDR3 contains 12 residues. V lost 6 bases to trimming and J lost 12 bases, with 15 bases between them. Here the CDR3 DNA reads TGTGCCAGCAGCCAAGGGGCTCAAGTGCAGTTCTTC. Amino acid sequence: CASSQGAQVQFF.

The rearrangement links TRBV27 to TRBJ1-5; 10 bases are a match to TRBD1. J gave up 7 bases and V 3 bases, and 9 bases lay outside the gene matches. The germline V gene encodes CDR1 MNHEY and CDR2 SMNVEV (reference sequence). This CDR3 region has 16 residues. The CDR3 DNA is TGTGCCAGCAGTTTGAAAGGGACAGGGGTCGGACAGCCCCAGCATTTT. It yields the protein CASSLKGTGVGQPQHF.

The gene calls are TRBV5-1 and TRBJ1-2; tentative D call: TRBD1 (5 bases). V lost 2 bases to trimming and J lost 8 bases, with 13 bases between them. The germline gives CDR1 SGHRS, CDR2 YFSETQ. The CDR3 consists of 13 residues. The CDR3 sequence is CASSFEGQGGYTF. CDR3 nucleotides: TGCGCCAGCAGCTTTGAGGGGCAGGGCGGCTACACCTTC.

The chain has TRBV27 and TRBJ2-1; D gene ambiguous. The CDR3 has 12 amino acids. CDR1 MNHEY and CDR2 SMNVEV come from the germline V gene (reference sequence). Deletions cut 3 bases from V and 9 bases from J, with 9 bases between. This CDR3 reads CASSFWGSEQFF. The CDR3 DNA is TGTGCCAGCAGTTTTTGGGGTAGTGAGCAGTTCTTC.

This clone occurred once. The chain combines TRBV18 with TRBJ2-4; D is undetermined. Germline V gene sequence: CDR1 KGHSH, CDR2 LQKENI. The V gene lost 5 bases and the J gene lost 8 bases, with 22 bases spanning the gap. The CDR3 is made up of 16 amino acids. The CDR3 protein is CASSSPLRRLEYIQYF. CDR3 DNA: TGTGCCAGCTCATCCCCTCTCCGGCGACTCGAATACATTCAGTACTTC.

Here the CDR3 DNA reads TGCGCCAGCAGCCCAGCAAGACAGACAGCCTACGAGCAGTACTTC. This translates into CASSPARQTAYEQYF. This rearrangement joins TRBV23-1 to TRBJ2-7; D might be TRBD1 (5 bases). TRBV23-1 belongs to the ORF category, with a function that is uncertain. The length of the CDR3 is 15 residues. V was shortened by 6 bases and J by 2 bases, with 17 bases between the two germline ends.

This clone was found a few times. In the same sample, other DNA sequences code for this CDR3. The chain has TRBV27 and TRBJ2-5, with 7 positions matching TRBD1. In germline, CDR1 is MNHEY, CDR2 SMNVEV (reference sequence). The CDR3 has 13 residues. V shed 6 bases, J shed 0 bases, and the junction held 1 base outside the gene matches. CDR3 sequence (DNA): TGTGCCAGCAGCCAGGGGGACCAAGAGACCCAGTACTTC. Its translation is CASSQGDQETQYF.

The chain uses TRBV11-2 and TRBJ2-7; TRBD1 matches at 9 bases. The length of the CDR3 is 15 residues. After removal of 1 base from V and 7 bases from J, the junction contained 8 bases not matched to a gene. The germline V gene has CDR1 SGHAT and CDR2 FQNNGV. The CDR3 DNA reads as TGTGCCAGCAGCTTAGGAGAACAGGGGGCGAGTGAGCAGTACTTC. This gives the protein CASSLGEQGASEQYF.

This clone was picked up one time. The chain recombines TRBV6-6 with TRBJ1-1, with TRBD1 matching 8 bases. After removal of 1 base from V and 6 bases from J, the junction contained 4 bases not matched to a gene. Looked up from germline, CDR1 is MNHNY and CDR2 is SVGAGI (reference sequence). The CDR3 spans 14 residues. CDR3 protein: CASSYFGGQAEAFF. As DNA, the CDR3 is TGTGCCAGCAGTTACTTCGGGGGACAGGCTGAAGCTTTCTTT.

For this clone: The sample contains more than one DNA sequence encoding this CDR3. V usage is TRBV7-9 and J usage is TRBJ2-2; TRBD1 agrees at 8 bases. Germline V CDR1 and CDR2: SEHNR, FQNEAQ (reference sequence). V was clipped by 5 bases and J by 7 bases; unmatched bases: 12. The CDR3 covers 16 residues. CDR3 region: CASSKSRQGRDGELFF. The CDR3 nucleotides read TGTGCCAGCAGCAAATCTCGACAGGGGCGAGACGGGGAGCTGTTTTTT. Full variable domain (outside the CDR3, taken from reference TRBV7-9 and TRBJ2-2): DTGVSQNPRHKITKRGQNVTFRCDPISEHNRLYWYRQTLGQGPEFLTYFQNEAQLEKSRLLSDRFSAERPKGSFSTLEIQRTEQGDSAMYLCASSKSRQGRDGELFFGEGSRLTVL.

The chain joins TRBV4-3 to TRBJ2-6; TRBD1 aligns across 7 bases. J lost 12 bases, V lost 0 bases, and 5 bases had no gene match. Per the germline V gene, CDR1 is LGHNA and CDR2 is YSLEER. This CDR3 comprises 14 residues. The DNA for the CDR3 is TGCGCCAGCAGCCAAGAGGGACAGCCCCTCGTCCTGACTTTC. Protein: CASSQEGQPLVLTF.

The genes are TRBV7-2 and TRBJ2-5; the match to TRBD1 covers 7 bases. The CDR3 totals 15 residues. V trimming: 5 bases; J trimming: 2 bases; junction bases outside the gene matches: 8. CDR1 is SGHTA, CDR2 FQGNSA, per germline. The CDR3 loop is CASSQTGTEQETQYF. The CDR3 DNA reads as TGTGCCAGCAGCCAAACCGGGACAGAACAAGAGACCCAGTACTTC. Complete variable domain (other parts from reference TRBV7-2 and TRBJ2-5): GAGVSQSPSNKVTEKGKDVELRCDPISGHTALYWYRQSLGQGLEFLIYFQGNSAPDKSGLPSDRFSAERTGGSVSTLTIQRTQQEDSAVYLCASSQTGTEQETQYFGPGTRLLVL.

CDR3 nucleotides: TGTGCCAGCAGCGGGACGGAGACTGGAAACACCATATATTTT. It encodes CASSGTETGNTIYF. V gene TRBV7-9 combines with J gene TRBJ1-3; D may be TRBD1 (5 bases). The CDR3 extends over 14 amino acids. V was trimmed by 5 bases and J by 2 bases, leaving 10 bases between them. The germline CDR1 and CDR2 sequences are SEHNR and FQNEAQ (reference sequence).

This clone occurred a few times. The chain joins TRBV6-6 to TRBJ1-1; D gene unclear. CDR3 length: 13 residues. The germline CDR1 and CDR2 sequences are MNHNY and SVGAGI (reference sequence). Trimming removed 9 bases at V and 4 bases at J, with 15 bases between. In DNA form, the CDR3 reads TGTGCCAGTCAGATCGGGTTCGGCACTGAAGCTTTCTTT. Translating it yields CASQIGFGTEAFF.

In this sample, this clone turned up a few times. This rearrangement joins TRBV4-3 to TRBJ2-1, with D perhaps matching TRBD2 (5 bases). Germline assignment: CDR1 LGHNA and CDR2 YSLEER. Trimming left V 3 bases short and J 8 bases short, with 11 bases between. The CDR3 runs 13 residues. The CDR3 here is CASSQLFGDEQFF. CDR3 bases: TGCGCCAGCAGCCAGCTTTTCGGGGATGAGCAGTTCTTC.

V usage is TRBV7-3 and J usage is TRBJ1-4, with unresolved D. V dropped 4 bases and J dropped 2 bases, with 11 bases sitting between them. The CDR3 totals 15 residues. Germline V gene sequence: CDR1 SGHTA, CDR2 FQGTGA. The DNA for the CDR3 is TGTGCCAGCAGCTCCAACGCCGGGACTAATGAAAAACTGTTTTTT. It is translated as CASSSNAGTNEKLFF.

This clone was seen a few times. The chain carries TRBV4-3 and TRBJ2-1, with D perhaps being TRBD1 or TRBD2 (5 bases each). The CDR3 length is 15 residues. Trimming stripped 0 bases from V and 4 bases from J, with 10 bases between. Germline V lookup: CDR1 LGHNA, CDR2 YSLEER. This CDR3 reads CASSQEGVAYNEQFF. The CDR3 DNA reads TGCGCCAGCAGCCAAGAGGGGGTTGCGTACAATGAGCAGTTCTTC.

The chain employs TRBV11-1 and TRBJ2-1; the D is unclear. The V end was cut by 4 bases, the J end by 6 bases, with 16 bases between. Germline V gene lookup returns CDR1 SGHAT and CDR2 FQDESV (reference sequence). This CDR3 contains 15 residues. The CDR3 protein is CASSYRATIGNEQFF. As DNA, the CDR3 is TGTGCCAGCAGCTATCGAGCTACGATAGGCAATGAGCAGTTCTTC.

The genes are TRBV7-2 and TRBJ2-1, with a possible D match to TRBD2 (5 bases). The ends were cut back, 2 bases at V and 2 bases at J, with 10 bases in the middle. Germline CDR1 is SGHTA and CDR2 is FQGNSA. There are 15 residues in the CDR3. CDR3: CASSLSSPAYNEQFF. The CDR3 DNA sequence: TGTGCCAGCAGCTTATCTAGCCCCGCCTACAATGAGCAGTTCTTC. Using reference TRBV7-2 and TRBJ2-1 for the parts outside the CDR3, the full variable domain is GAGVSQSPSNKVTEKGKDVELRCDPISGHTALYWYRQSLGQGLEFLIYFQGNSAPDKSGLPSDRFSAERTGGSVSTLTIQRTQQEDSAVYLCASSLSSPAYNEQFFGPGTRLTVL.

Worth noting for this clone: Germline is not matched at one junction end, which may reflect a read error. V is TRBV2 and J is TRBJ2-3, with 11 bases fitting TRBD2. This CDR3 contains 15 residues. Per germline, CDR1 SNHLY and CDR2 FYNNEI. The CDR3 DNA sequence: TGTGCCAGCAATGAACTAGCGGGAGTCCCAGATACGCAGTATTTT. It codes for CASNELAGVPDTQYF.

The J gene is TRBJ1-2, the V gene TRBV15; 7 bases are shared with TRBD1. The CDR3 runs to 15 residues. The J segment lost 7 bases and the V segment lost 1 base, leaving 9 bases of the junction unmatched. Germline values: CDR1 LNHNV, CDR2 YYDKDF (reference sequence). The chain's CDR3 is CATSRGDSQLGGYTF. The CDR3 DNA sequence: TGTGCCACCAGCAGAGGGGACAGCCAGCTGGGTGGCTACACCTTC.